The 14 T cell receptor beta chains given below trace back to one sample, sequenced in a study of T cell responses to AZD1222 COVID-19 vaccine. Only in-frame clones appear in the TCRdb table, and some are missing; sequencing was by immunoSEQ multiplex PCR. Of approximately 160,000 clones in the sample, around 90% were seen once. Sequenced material: peripheral blood, taken on day 0 of AZD1222 vaccination. Receptors originate from an adult in good health.

V is TRBV27 and J is TRBJ1-5; tentative D call: TRBD1 (5 bases). V lost 3 bases and J lost 5, with 11 bases in between. The CDR3 is made up of 14 amino acids. CDR1 and CDR2 from the germline V gene are MNHEY and SMNVEV (reference sequence). The CDR3 DNA is TGTGCCAGCAGTTTTGGGGGGATAGATCAGCCCCAGCATTTT. The encoded protein is CASSFGGIDQPQHF.

The chain joins TRBV27 to TRBJ2-5, with 8 bases aligning to TRBD2. The ends lost 0 bases at V and 3 bases at J; junction bases unmatched: 3. Germline CDR1 reads MNHEY; CDR2 reads SMNVEV (reference sequence). The CDR3 is made up of 15 amino acids. The CDR3: CASSLSVLAEETQYF. The CDR3 DNA follows: TGTGCCAGCAGTTTATCGGTACTAGCGGAAGAGACCCAGTACTTC.

CDR3 bases: TGTGCCAGCAGCTTGACAGGGAACACTGAAGCTTTCTTT. Translated: CASSLTGNTEAFF. V and J are TRBV7-2 and TRBJ1-1; D perhaps matches TRBD1 (6 bases). V was shortened by 3 bases and J by 1 base, with 6 bases between the two germline ends. The CDR3 contains 13 residues. Germline CDR1 and CDR2: SGHTA and FQGNSA. The full variable domain, in which reference TRBV7-2 and TRBJ1-1 provide the parts outside the CDR3, is GAGVSQSPSNKVTEKGKDVELRCDPISGHTALYWYRQSLGQGLEFLIYFQGNSAPDKSGLPSDRFSAERTGGSVSTLTIQRTQQEDSAVYLCASSLTGNTEAFFGQGTRLTVV.

This sequence joins TRBV28 and TRBJ2-7, with D possibly matching TRBD1 (5 bases). Deletions cut 8 bases from V and 0 bases from J, with 11 bases between. The germline V gene encodes CDR1 MDHEN and CDR2 SYDVKM. The CDR3 loop spans 13 amino acids. Here the CDR3 DNA reads TGTGCCAGCTGGGGCCCGAGCTCCTACGAGCAGTACTTC. It translates to CASWGPSSYEQYF.

CDR3 region: CASSTPTGKAFF. The CDR3 bases are TGCGCCAGCAGTACTCCAACCGGGAAAGCTTTCTTT. The gene calls are TRBV10-1 and TRBJ1-1; no definite D call. The CDR3 has 12 residues. The V and J ends lost 5 bases and 9 bases respectively, with 13 bases between them. CDR1 WNHNN and CDR2 SYGVQD come from the germline V gene (reference sequence).

This clone has a single count. This chain connects TRBV5-1 to TRBJ2-7; 8 nucleotides align to TRBD1. The junction had 4 bases not matched to a gene; V was cut back by 4 bases and J by 7 bases. The CDR3 totals 12 residues. Germline V CDR1 and CDR2: SGHRS, YFSETQ. The CDR3 region is CASSGTGGEQYF. The CDR3 coding sequence is TGCGCCAGCAGCGGAACAGGGGGAGAGCAGTACTTC.

The chain couples TRBV15 to TRBJ2-7, with D maybe TRBD2 (6 bases). The V and J ends lost 3 bases and 5 bases respectively, with 14 bases between them. Germline V gene data show CDR1 as LNHNV and CDR2 as YYDKDF (reference sequence). This CDR3 comprises 14 residues. In DNA form, the CDR3 reads TGTGCCACCAGCAGGGATGGGAGGTTCGACGAGCAGTACTTC. Translating gives CATSRDGRFDEQYF.

The chain couples TRBV7-8 to TRBJ1-4, with D hard to call. V was shortened by 1 base and J by 8 bases, with 8 bases between the two germline ends. Germline V gene data show CDR1 as SGHVS and CDR2 as FQNEAQ. The CDR3 totals 13 residues. The CDR3 nucleotides read TGTGCCAGCAGCTTAGATCGAGGAGAAAAACTGTTTTTT. This gives the protein CASSLDRGEKLFF.

This clone was seen a single time. The V call is TRBV5-4, the J call TRBJ1-2, with D uncertain. Trimming pared 1 base from V and 3 bases from J, leaving 10 bases between. The CDR3 contains 14 residues. The germline V gene has CDR1 SGHNT and CDR2 YYREEE (reference sequence). The CDR3 spells CASSLRGQDYGYTF. As DNA, the CDR3 is TGTGCCAGCAGCTTGCGAGGCCAGGACTATGGCTACACCTTC.

The CDR3 here is CASRTGRGPRNSPLHF. The CDR3, as DNA: TGTGCCAGCAGAACAGGGAGGGGTCCTAGGAATTCACCCCTCCACTTT. The chain recombines TRBV25-1 with TRBJ1-6, with a tentative D call TRBD1 (6 bases). V gave up 6 bases and J gave up 7 bases, with 19 bases separating them. The germline gives CDR1 MGHDK, CDR2 SYGVNS. The CDR3 extends over 16 amino acids.

This rearrangement joins TRBV19 to TRBJ1-2; 9 bases align to TRBD1. V trimming: 5 bases; J trimming: 1 base; junction bases outside the gene matches: 5. Germline-derived CDR1 and CDR2 are LNHDA and SQIVND (reference sequence). This CDR3 has 15 residues. CDR3 protein: CASSPGTGNNYGYTF. The CDR3 nucleotides are TGTGCCAGTAGTCCAGGGACAGGGAATAACTATGGCTACACCTTC.

This chain connects TRBV20-1 to TRBJ2-7, with D possibly matching TRBD2 (6 bases). The germline CDR1 and CDR2 sequences are DFQATT and SNEGSKA (reference sequence). Trimming removed 2 bases at V and 7 bases at J, with 9 bases between. The length of the CDR3 is 11 residues. The CDR3 spells CSARPAGEQYF. CDR3 nucleotides: TGCAGTGCTAGACCCGCGGGGGAGCAGTACTTC.

The chain employs TRBV19 and TRBJ2-1; 7 bases line up with TRBD1. The CDR3 is 14 residues long. V was pared by 10 bases and J by 5 bases, with 11 bases of the junction left unmatched. The germline gives CDR1 LNHDA, CDR2 SQIVND (reference sequence). CDR3 sequence reads: CATGSDRENNEQFF. CDR3 in DNA: TGTGCCACTGGTTCTGACAGGGAAAACAATGAGCAGTTCTTC.

The rearrangement joins TRBV4-3 to TRBJ2-5; no definite D call. CDR1 and CDR2 (germline): LGHNA, YSLEER. The CDR3 has 14 amino acids. Deletions cut 4 bases from V and 5 bases from J, with 14 bases between. The CDR3 reads CASSPTGNSETQYF. CDR3 coding DNA: TGCGCCAGCAGCCCCACGGGCAATTCGGAGACCCAGTACTTC.